Below are 14 T cell receptor beta chains sequenced from a single sample in a study of OX40 agonist ivuxolimab in advanced cancers. Sequenced by immunoSEQ multiplex PCR; TCRdb stores in-frame clones only, minus some. The sample records roughly 33,000 clones, roughly 89% being singletons. The specimen comprised CD4+ or CD8+ T cells sorted from blood, sampled in a trial of the OX40 agonist ivuxolimab. The receptors come from an adult with an advanced solid tumor such as melanoma, head and neck, liver or kidney cancer.

The chain combines TRBV9 with TRBJ2-1; D is possibly TRBD2 (7 bases). V lost 4 bases and J 6 bases, leaving 14 bases between the germline ends. Looked up from germline, CDR1 is SGDLS and CDR2 is YYNGEE. CDR3 size: 14 residues. The CDR3 region has the DNA TGTGCCAGCAGCCGCGGGGGCCTCCGCAATGAGCAGTTCTTC. This codes for CASSRGGLRNEQFF.

The chain links TRBV7-3 to TRBJ2-2; D unresolved. Germline loops: CDR1 SGHTA, CDR2 FQGTGA. Trimming pared 3 bases from V and 5 bases from J, leaving 7 bases between. This CDR3 is built from 13 residues. The CDR3: CASSFGGTGELFF. The DNA of the CDR3 is TGTGCCAGCAGCTTCGGCGGTACCGGGGAGCTGTTTTTT.

V gene TRBV5-1 combines with J gene TRBJ2-7, with a possible D match to TRBD2 (6 bases). V was trimmed by 4 bases and J by 1 base, leaving 9 bases between them. Germline V CDR1 and CDR2: SGHRS, YFSETQ. This CDR3 is built from 13 residues. CDR3 coding DNA: TGCGCCAGCAGCAGGGCGGGGTCCTACGAGCAGTACTTC. Protein: CASSRAGSYEQYF.

The chain joins TRBV4-2 to TRBJ2-3, with 9 positions matching TRBD2. The V gene end was trimmed by 0 bases and the J gene end by 3 bases; junction bases not matched to a gene: 13. Germline V gene sequence: CDR1 LGHNA, CDR2 YNFKEQ. CDR3 length equals 19 residues. In nucleotides, the CDR3 is TGTGCCAGCAGCCAAGAGTGGGTTATGGCGGGAGGGACTACAGATACGCAGTATTTT. This codes for CASSQEWVMAGGTTDTQYF.

The genes are TRBV13 and TRBJ1-1; TRBD1 matches at 9 bases. V was clipped by 3 bases and J by 4 bases; unmatched bases: 6. Germline V gene data show CDR1 as PRHDT and CDR2 as FYEKMQ (reference sequence). The CDR3 spans 15 residues. The CDR3 is CASSLYRGRSTEAFF. For the CDR3, the DNA is TGTGCCAGCAGCTTGTACAGGGGGCGGTCCACTGAAGCTTTCTTT.

The rearrangement uses TRBV28 and TRBJ2-2; 8 nucleotides line up with TRBD2. Per the germline V gene, CDR1 is MDHEN and CDR2 is SYDVKM. The junction had 2 bases not matched to a gene; V was cut back by 2 bases and J by 6 bases. The CDR3 has 14 residues. The CDR3 protein is CASSLAGGSGELFF. The CDR3 region has the DNA TGTGCCAGCAGTTTAGCGGGAGGTTCCGGGGAGCTGTTTTTT.

The chain is built from TRBV5-1 and TRBJ2-2; 10 nucleotides match TRBD1. The CDR3 length is 15 residues. Trimming cost V 5 bases and J 3 bases; bases outside gene matches: 4. In germline, CDR1 is SGHRS, CDR2 YFSETQ. The CDR3 reads CASSQGQGHTGELFF. The CDR3 nucleotides read TGCGCCAGCAGTCAGGGACAGGGGCACACCGGGGAGCTGTTTTTT. Using reference TRBV5-1 and TRBJ2-2 for the parts outside the CDR3, the full variable domain is KAGVTQTPRYLIKTRGQQVTLSCSPISGHRSVSWYQQTPGQGLQFLFEYFSETQRNKGNFPGRFSGRQFSNSRSEMNVSTLELGDSALYLCASSQGQGHTGELFFGEGSRLTVL.

The chain is built from TRBV27 and TRBJ2-3; D unresolved. The CDR3 runs to 14 residues. Germline CDR1 is MNHEY and CDR2 is SMNVEV (reference sequence). Deletions cut 4 bases from V and 0 bases from J, with 8 bases between. In nucleotides, the CDR3 is TGTGCCAGCAGTTCCTCGGACAGCACAGATACGCAGTATTTT. This translates into CASSSSDSTDTQYF.

The chain combines TRBV18 with TRBJ2-6; 8 nucleotides line up with TRBD1. CDR1 is KGHSH and CDR2 is LQKENI in the germline V gene. V lost 0 bases to trimming and J lost 0 bases; unmatched junction nucleotides: 7. The CDR3 runs 19 residues. DNA of the CDR3: TGTGCCAGCTCACCACCGGGACAGGCCGAACGCTCTGGGGCCAACGTCCTGACTTTC. The encoded protein is CASSPPGQAERSGANVLTF.

The chain uses TRBV2 and TRBJ2-7; perhaps TRBD1 as D (6 bases). The CDR3 sequence is 13 residues long. Trimming took off 2 bases at V and 4 bases at J, with 9 bases between the two ends. In germline, CDR1 is SNHLY, CDR2 FYNNEI. This chain's CDR3 is CASSERQGYEQYF. CDR3 DNA sequence: TGTGCCAGCAGTGAAAGGCAGGGGTACGAGCAGTACTTC.

The V gene is TRBV5-6, the J gene TRBJ2-7, with TRBD1 matching over 9 bases. Germline V gene lookup returns CDR1 SGHDT and CDR2 YYEEEE. With V trimmed by 4 bases and J by 3 bases, 11 bases remained unmatched. This CDR3 contains 16 residues. This CDR3 reads CASSIPGQGKNYEQYF. The CDR3 DNA sequence: TGTGCCAGCAGCATACCCGGACAGGGGAAAAACTACGAGCAGTACTTC.

The V call is TRBV7-2, the J call TRBJ2-3, with TRBD1 identical over 7 bases. There are 15 residues in the CDR3. In germline, CDR1 is SGHTA, CDR2 FQGNSA. V shed 5 bases, J shed 4 bases, and the junction held 9 bases outside the gene matches. CDR3 in DNA: TGTGCCAGCAGCCAACTGGGGACAGTTGCAGATACGCAGTATTTT. Residues: CASSQLGTVADTQYF.

The V and J genes are TRBV4-2 and TRBJ2-7; 7 nucleotides match TRBD2. Trimming removed 0 bases from V and 0 bases from J; junction bases left unmatched: 14. Germline V CDR1 and CDR2: LGHNA, YNFKEQ. The CDR3 runs to 19 residues. The CDR3 sequence is CASSQESASGAALSYEQYF. In DNA, the CDR3 is TGTGCCAGCAGCCAAGAATCTGCCAGCGGGGCGGCCCTCTCCTACGAGCAGTACTTC.

This clone has a handful of counts. The V call is TRBV7-9, the J call TRBJ2-7; D tentatively fits TRBD1 or TRBD2 (5 bases each). Trimming removed 6 bases from V and 3 bases from J, with 18 bases in between. The CDR3 loop spans 15 amino acids. The germline V gene encodes CDR1 SEHNR and CDR2 FQNEAQ (reference sequence). In DNA, the CDR3 is TGTGCCAGCAGACACAATCATGGGGGAGTCTACGAGCAGTACTTC. As protein: CASRHNHGGVYEQYF. Drawing the rest from reference TRBV7-9 and TRBJ2-7, the complete variable domain is DTGVSQNPRHKITKRGQNVTFRCDPISEHNRLYWYRQTLGQGPEFLTYFQNEAQLEKSRLLSDRFSAERPKGSFSTLEIQRTEQGDSAMYLCASRHNHGGVYEQYFGPGTRLTVT.